The source of this T cell receptor beta chain is a study of identical twins. Notes on the study in general: Modelling approaches yielded underestimates of out-of-frame TCR alpha sharing between monozygotic twins.

TCRdb re-derived calls from the 5' RACE reads in MiXCR, one entry per CDR3 protein. Of about 1.7 million distinct CDR3 sequences listed, roughly 35% are singletons. CDR3 length equals 15 residues. The V gene's germline CDR1 is DFQATT and CDR2 SNEGSKA (reference sequence). With 0 bases removed from V and 2 bases from J, the gap between germline ends came to 11 bases. About this clonotype: Its antigen remains unidentified. A read error is likely, as this CDR3 ends without the conserved phenylalanine or tryptophan.

The TCR sequence derives from a newborn girl in good health. The J gene is TRBJ2-1, the V gene TRBV20-1; maybe TRBD2 (7 bases). The sample consisted of cord blood. The CDR3 DNA reads TGCAGTGCTAGAGATCACGGGGGGCCCTACAATGAGCAGTTCCTC. This encodes CSARDHGGPYNEQFL.